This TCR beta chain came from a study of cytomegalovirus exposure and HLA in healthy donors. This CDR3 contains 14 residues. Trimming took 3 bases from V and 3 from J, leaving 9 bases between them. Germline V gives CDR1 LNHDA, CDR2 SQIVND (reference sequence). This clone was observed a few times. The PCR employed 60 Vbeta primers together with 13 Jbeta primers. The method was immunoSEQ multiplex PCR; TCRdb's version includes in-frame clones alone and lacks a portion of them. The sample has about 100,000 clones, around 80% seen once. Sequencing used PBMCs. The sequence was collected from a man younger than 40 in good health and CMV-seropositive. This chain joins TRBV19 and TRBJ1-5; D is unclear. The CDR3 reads CASSIVAHNQPQHF. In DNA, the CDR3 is TGTGCCAGTAGTATTGTGGCACACAATCAGCCCCAGCATTTT.